This TCR beta chain is from a study of regulatory T cells in long-lasting Graves disease. CDR3 size: 15 residues. Germline V gene lookup returns CDR1 SGHRS and CDR2 YFSETQ. V gave up 4 bases and J gave up 4 bases; unmatched junction bases: 6. As for time point: newly diagnosed GD, antithyroid drugs for less than 3 months. The authors made the TCR library using RNA they extracted from PBMCs. Collection of peripheral blood (about 10 milliliters) was done using EDTA tubes. In building TCR beta libraries, iRepertoire HTBI primers were used together with Arm-PCR of CDR3 regions. TCRdb analysed the multiplex PCR reads with MiXCR anew, one entry per CDR3 protein. The sample lists hundreds of thousands of distinct CDR3 sequences, roughly a sixth occurring once. The table lists this clonotype with many counts. A further study also used this sample, focusing on T cells in Graves' hyperthyroidism and ophthalmopathy. That report adds: Stable Graves' hyperthyroidism meant no ophthalmopathy progression within 18 months. TCR CDR3 regions were first amplified by RT-PCR with HTBI primers.

The rearrangement uses TRBV5-1 and TRBJ2-7; 12 nucleotides align to TRBD2. The origin of this receptor is a woman aged 35-60 years with Graves disease. The material was peripheral blood mononuclear cells (PBMCs), obtained at new diagnosis, from a patient treated with antithyroid drugs. The DNA of the CDR3 is TGCGCCAGCAGCCCAACGACTAGCGGGGGTTACGAGCAGTACTTC. Translation gives CASSPTTSGGYEQYF.